This T cell receptor beta chain was recovered during a study of beta chain features in type 1 diabetes. Study summary: Regarding age, gender and cell yields, patients proved similar to healthy donors. Study outcomes and limitations: TCRB CDR3s from Type 1 diabetes patients were moderately but significantly shorter in all four CD4+ subsets. Patients with type 1 diabetes showed fewer VDJ junction insertions and more deletions.

In germline, CDR1 is MNHNS, CDR2 SASEGT. CDR3 length equals 14 residues. V was pared by 7 bases and J by 6 bases, with 8 bases of the junction left unmatched. Sorted cells reached over 98% purity in every population. This clone was detected a few times. Its antigen is as yet unknown. Expressed TCRB transcripts were sequenced because the entire RNA isolate underwent reverse transcription. Sequencing used immunoSEQ multiplex PCR; TCRdb keeps in-frame clones, though not all of them. The data contain 60,000 to 75,000 clones, approximately 47% of them singletons. Sequencing was done on a sample of central memory CD4+ T cells from blood. The clonotype originates from a man aged 30 to 45 with type 1 diabetes. J is TRBJ2-1 and V is TRBV6-1; 8 bases line up with TRBD2. The CDR3 region has the DNA TGTGCCAGCATTGGCACTAGCGGCACCAATGAGCAGTTCTTC. Amino acids: CASIGTSGTNEQFF.